Here is one TCR beta chain with its context. Its matching antigen is unknown. The germline CDR1 and CDR2 sequences are LNHDA and SQIVND (reference sequence). This CDR3 has 14 residues. V lost 6 bases to trimming and J lost 2 bases, with 10 bases between them. During colonoscopy, one to two rectal pinch biopsies were collected. The sample comes from a study of pediatric ulcerative colitis. Notes on the study in general: Rectal repertoires separated controls, mild-moderate and acute severe colitis. Ulcerative colitis patients shared more blood-rectal clones than controls.

TCRdb's table, derived via immunoSEQ multiplex PCR, lists solely in-frame clones and lacks some. The sample lists about 22,000 clones, over 60% occurring once. This chain connects TRBV19 to TRBJ1-4, with D perhaps matching TRBD1 (5 bases). Sequences were obtained from gut tissue. The receptor was derived from a boy younger than 18 with severe ulcerative colitis. DNA of the CDR3: TGTGCCAGTAGGTTAGGGGCGACTAATGAAAAACTGTTTTTT. Its protein product is CASRLGATNEKLFF.